This T cell receptor beta chain was identified during a study of cytomegalovirus exposure and HLA in healthy donors. Study-wide points: As a later analysis showed, a missense DCLRE1C variant was linked to trimming of TCR beta V- and J-genes. In the analysis, some V segments, TRBV6-2 and TRBV6-3 included, were excluded as indistinguishable.

Both 60 Vbeta primers and 13 Jbeta primers went into the PCR. Assay: immunoSEQ multiplex PCR; the TCRdb copy retains only in-frame clones and omits some. Of under 200,000 clones in the sample, about 80% were seen once. Germline lookup yields CDR1 GTSNPN and CDR2 SVGIG (reference sequence). This CDR3 contains 12 residues. Trimming removed 3 bases from V and 4 bases from J; junction bases left unmatched: 2. As for this clone: Its cognate antigen is unknown.

Healthy individuals who donated bone marrow served as the donors. Although they were nominally healthy when sampled, donors likely had unrecorded immune exposures. What was sequenced was PBMCs. This receptor was taken from a man aged 40-55 years in good health and CMV-seronegative. The chain couples TRBV30 to TRBJ2-5; 7 nucleotides align to TRBD1. CDR3 loop: CAWSHRGETQYF. For the CDR3, the DNA is TGTGCCTGGAGCCACAGGGGAGAGACCCAGTACTTC. The full variable domain, in which reference TRBV30 and TRBJ2-5 provide the parts outside the CDR3, is SQTIHQWPATLVQPVGSPLSLECTVEGTSNPNLYWYRQAAGRGLQLLFYSVGIGQISSEVPQNLSASRPQDRQFILSSKKLLLSDSGFYLCAWSHRGETQYFGPGTRLLVL.